This T cell receptor (beta chain) was recovered during a study of T cells in Graves' hyperthyroidism and ophthalmopathy. CDR1 is SGDLS and CDR2 is YYNGEE in the germline V gene. This CDR3 contains 12 residues. The ends were cut back, 4 bases at V and 8 bases at J, with 12 bases in the middle. Amplified TCR beta CDR3 regions derived from RNA transcripts. HTBI primers were the set used in a first-round RT-PCR of the TCR CDR3. TCRdb re-called the multiplex PCR reads with MiXCR, one entry per CDR3 protein. The sample lists 750,000 to 950,000 distinct CDR3 sequences, about 38% occurring once. This clonotype has at least ten counts.

The receptor comes from a man between 18 and 29 years old with Graves' hyperthyroidism. Sequenced: blood. The chain couples TRBV9 to TRBJ1-1, with D possibly matching TRBD1 (5 bases). This chain's CDR3 is CASSQGASEAFF. The CDR3 DNA is TGTGCCAGCAGCCAAGGGGCCAGCGAAGCTTTCTTT.